Below, one T cell receptor (beta chain) is given with its context. From the RT-PCR reads, TCRdb called clonotypes with MiXCR, one entry per CDR3 protein. Among about 160,000 distinct CDR3 sequences listed, over 35% were seen once. The germline V gene has CDR1 LGHNA and CDR2 YSLEER. The CDR3 consists of 13 residues. The V gene lost 3 bases and the J gene lost 7 bases, with 12 bases spanning the gap. The source of the sample is a study of patients and donors after allogeneic stem cell transplantation. The specimen was blood, either unsorted or a sorted T cell fraction (not recorded which). This sequence joins TRBV4-3 and TRBJ2-5; D not resolved. The source is a human donor who was either an allogeneic HSCT recipient or a stem cell or donor lymphocyte infusion donor (not recorded which). It is not recorded whose cells these are; they may come from a transplant donor. The DNA for the CDR3 is TGCGCCAGCAGCCACGACACTCTGATGACCCAGTACTTC. This gives the protein CASSHDTLMTQYF.